This entry lists 6 T cell receptor beta chains sequenced from one sample in a study of somatic mutations in T cells in chronic GVHD. Clones were sequenced by immunoSEQ multiplex PCR, and TCRdb holds only the in-frame ones, with some missing. In the table there are 800 or so clones, approximately 81% of which are singletons. Sequences were obtained from Vbeta20-positive CD4+ T cells from blood. The receptors were sampled from a male patient between 45 and 59 years old with chronic graft-versus-host disease. Some T cells may originate from the graft donor.

The V and J genes are TRBV30 and TRBJ2-5, with D possibly being TRBD2 (6 bases). The germline V gene has CDR1 GTSNPN and CDR2 SVGIG (reference sequence). V dropped 6 bases and J dropped 7 bases, with 21 bases sitting between them. The CDR3 contains 14 residues. In nucleotides, the CDR3 is TGTGCCTGCCCCACTGTGACGGGAGAAAGGACCCAGTACTTC. Residues: CACPTVTGERTQYF.

The chain couples TRBV30 to TRBJ2-7; TRBD1 agrees at 11 bases. The ends lost 4 bases at V and 4 bases at J; junction bases unmatched: 12. CDR1 and CDR2 from the germline V gene are GTSNPN and SVGIG (reference sequence). The CDR3 loop spans 16 amino acids. CDR3 region: CAWKVALGQGGYEQYF. The DNA of the CDR3 is TGTGCCTGGAAAGTCGCGCTGGGACAGGGGGGATACGAGCAGTACTTC.

The chain has TRBV30 and TRBJ1-4; 11 bases agree with TRBD1. The germline V gene encodes CDR1 GTSNPN and CDR2 SVGIG (reference sequence). The CDR3 length is 13 residues. After removal of 3 bases from V and 7 bases from J, the junction contained 1 base not matched to a gene. CDR3 sequence (DNA): TGTGCCTGGAGAGGGACAGGGGGTGAAAAACTGTTTTTT. Amino acid sequence: CAWRGTGGEKLFF.

The chain is built from TRBV5-1 and TRBJ2-3, with TRBD2 identical over 10 bases. With 7 bases clipped from V and 6 bases from J, the junction kept 20 bases outside the gene matches. The germline gives CDR1 SGHRS, CDR2 YFSETQ. The CDR3 runs to 18 residues. The CDR3: CASGLIIAGGSLGDTQYF. DNA of the CDR3: TGCGCCAGCGGCCTAATAATAGCGGGGGGATCCCTTGGGGATACGCAGTATTTT. The full variable domain, its missing parts supplied by reference TRBV5-1 and TRBJ2-3, is KAGVTQTPRYLIKTRGQQVTLSCSPISGHRSVSWYQQTPGQGLQFLFEYFSETQRNKGNFPGRFSGRQFSNSRSEMNVSTLELGDSALYLCASGLIIAGGSLGDTQYFGPGTRLTVL.

This clone was detected only a few times. V usage is TRBV30 and J usage is TRBJ1-3; TRBD1 agrees at 7 bases. V shed 0 bases, J shed 0 bases, and the junction held 8 bases outside the gene matches. The CDR3 runs 17 residues. CDR1 GTSNPN and CDR2 SVGIG come from the germline V gene (reference sequence). The CDR3 region is CAWSVPIDRASGNTIYF. CDR3 coding DNA: TGTGCCTGGAGTGTGCCCATCGACAGGGCCTCTGGAAACACCATATATTTT.

The chain has TRBV30 and TRBJ2-3; 13 bases map to TRBD2. After removal of 7 bases from V and 4 bases from J, the junction contained 8 bases not matched to a gene. Germline V CDR1 and CDR2: GTSNPN, SVGIG (reference sequence). The length of the CDR3 is 15 residues. As DNA, the CDR3 is TGTGCCTCGGCCCGACTAGCGGGGGGTTCAGATACGCAGTATTTT. It specifies CASARLAGGSDTQYF.